Below are 21 T cell receptor beta chains sequenced from a single sample in a study of CD8 T cells in ankylosing spondylitis. TCRdb passed the 5' RACE reads through MiXCR, listing each CDR3 protein once. The table lists just under 550,000 distinct CDR3 sequences, 9.5% to 15% of them singletons, with nearly 7% in the top ten. Study outcomes and limitations: Blood from ankylosing spondylitis patients appeared to carry a characteristic roughly 8-variant TCR beta motif.

Their cognate antigens are unknown. Sequencing was carried out using blood, either unsorted or a sorted T cell fraction (not recorded which). The receptors stem from a male donor with ankylosing spondylitis.

The chain has TRBV5-1 and TRBJ2-2, with 7 positions matching TRBD2. The CDR3 loop spans 15 amino acids. CDR1 and CDR2 (germline): SGHRS, YFSETQ. Trimming cost V 2 bases and J 7 bases; bases outside gene matches: 8. CDR3 in DNA: TGCGCCAGCAGCTTAAAAACGGGAGGAGGCGGGGAGCTGTTTTTT. Encoded protein: CASSLKTGGGGELFF.

The chain couples TRBV7-9 to TRBJ1-3; no definite D call. Germline V CDR1 and CDR2: SEHNR, FQNEAQ (reference sequence). The V and J ends lost 6 bases and 5 bases respectively, with 17 bases between them. The CDR3 sequence is 15 residues long. Here the CDR3 DNA reads TGTGCCAGCAGTTTAAGGGAGGGTTCAAGAAACACCATATATTTT. Encoded protein: CASSLREGSRNTIYF.

The chain employs TRBV10-2 and TRBJ2-3; D ambiguous. The CDR3 runs 14 residues. Trimming left V 3 bases short and J 2 bases short, with 9 bases between. The germline V gene encodes CDR1 WSHSY and CDR2 SAAADI. The CDR3 loop is CASSDLYTTDTQYF. In DNA form, the CDR3 reads TGCGCCAGCAGTGATTTATATACCACAGATACGCAGTATTTT.

The chain recombines TRBV5-6 with TRBJ1-5; 11 positions match TRBD1. CDR3 length: 17 amino acids. J lost 0 bases, V lost 4 bases, and 6 bases had no gene match. Germline CDR1 reads SGHDT; CDR2 reads YYEEEE. The CDR3 DNA reads TGTGCCAGCAGCAAGGACAGGGGGCCCATTAGCAATCAGCCCCAGCATTTT. Protein: CASSKDRGPISNQPQHF.

V usage is TRBV11-2 and J usage is TRBJ2-2; TRBD1 is a possible D gene (5 bases). The germline V gene encodes CDR1 SGHAT and CDR2 FQNNGV. Between the trimmed V and J ends, which lost 2 bases and 6 bases, there was a span of 10 bases. The CDR3 loop spans 14 amino acids. The DNA of the CDR3 is TGTGCCAGCAGCTTACAACAGGTGTCCGGGGAGCTGTTTTTT. Its translation: CASSLQQVSGELFF. The whole variable domain, remainder taken from reference TRBV11-2 and TRBJ2-2, is EAGVAQSPRYKIIEKRQSVAFWCNPISGHATLYWYQQILGQGPKLLIQFQNNGVVDDSQLPKDRFSAERLKGVDSTLKIQPAKLEDSAVYLCASSLQQVSGELFFGEGSRLTVL.

In nucleotides, the CDR3 is TGTGCCAGCAGCGAGGGAGTTAGCGGGAGAGGCACCGGGGAGCTGTTTTTT. Encoded protein: CASSEGVSGRGTGELFF. The chain uses TRBV5-6 and TRBJ2-2; 9 nucleotides align to TRBD2. CDR1 is SGHDT, CDR2 YYEEEE, per germline. The V gene end was trimmed by 4 bases and the J gene end by 4 bases; junction bases not matched to a gene: 11. The CDR3 covers 17 residues.

The chain is built from TRBV5-1 and TRBJ2-3; D remains ambiguous. The CDR3 spans 15 residues. Germline V lookup: CDR1 SGHRS, CDR2 YFSETQ. V lost 0 bases to trimming and J lost 0 bases, with 8 bases between them. The CDR3 bases are TGCGCCAGCAGCTTGGCCTTCAGGAGCACAGATACGCAGTATTTT. This translates into CASSLAFRSTDTQYF.

There are many counts of this clonotype. The CDR3 sequence is CASARGTSTGELFF. CDR3 nucleotides: TGTGCCAGCGCTAGAGGGACTAGCACCGGGGAGCTGTTTTTT. The rearrangement uses TRBV7-2 and TRBJ2-2; TRBD2 matches 8 bases. V trimming: 8 bases; J trimming: 4 bases; junction bases outside the gene matches: 6. The CDR3 runs to 14 residues. Germline lookup yields CDR1 SGHTA and CDR2 FQGNSA.

This clonotype occurred a few times. This sequence joins TRBV7-2 and TRBJ2-5, with D uncertain. V lost 2 bases to trimming and J lost 7 bases, with 14 bases between them. From germline, CDR1 is SGHTA and CDR2 FQGNSA. The CDR3 covers 14 residues. The CDR3 DNA sequence: TGTGCCAGCAGCTTATCATCCCCGGCTGGGACCCAGTACTTC. Amino acids: CASSLSSPAGTQYF.

There are a few counts of this clonotype. The chain recombines TRBV20-1 with TRBJ1-5; 7 bases map to TRBD1. With V trimmed by 6 bases and J by 0 bases, 11 bases remained unmatched. The CDR3 contains 16 residues. Germline V gene lookup returns CDR1 DFQATT and CDR2 SNEGSKA (reference sequence). The CDR3: CSASDPGQPSNQPQHF. CDR3 nucleotides: TGCAGTGCGAGCGACCCGGGACAGCCTAGCAATCAGCCCCAGCATTTT.

This clonotype was seen repeatedly, ten times or more. V is TRBV20-1 and J is TRBJ1-2; perhaps TRBD1 as D (5 bases). Deletions cut 0 bases from V and 3 bases from J, with 14 bases between. There are 15 residues in the CDR3. Germline V lookup: CDR1 DFQATT, CDR2 SNEGSKA (reference sequence). The CDR3 DNA follows: TGCAGTGCTAGAGATAGGGGCAGGGTGGACTATGGCTACACCTTC. It yields the protein CSARDRGRVDYGYTF.

In its sample, this clonotype was seen a few times. This chain links TRBV7-2 with TRBJ2-3; D might be TRBD1 (6 bases). V was cut by 3 bases and J by 5 bases, with 12 bases left in between. Germline CDR1 and CDR2: SGHTA and FQGNSA. This CDR3 contains 14 residues. The CDR3 reads CASSFRGGQDTQYF. The DNA for the CDR3 is TGTGCCAGCAGCTTTAGAGGGGGACAAGATACGCAGTATTTT. Variable domain in full (rest from reference TRBV7-2 and TRBJ2-3): GAGVSQSPSNKVTEKGKDVELRCDPISGHTALYWYRQSLGQGLEFLIYFQGNSAPDKSGLPSDRFSAERTGGSVSTLTIQRTQQEDSAVYLCASSFRGGQDTQYFGPGTRLTVL.

This clonotype turned up a few times. The V gene is TRBV2, the J gene TRBJ2-5, with D possibly being TRBD2 (6 bases). V lost 8 bases to trimming and J lost 5 bases, with 18 bases between them. CDR3 length: 14 residues. Germline V gene sequence: CDR1 SNHLY, CDR2 FYNNEI. CDR3 DNA: TGTGCCAGCTCAAAGGCGGGGCCCGAGGAGACCCAGTACTTC. Translation gives CASSKAGPEETQYF.

This clonotype was observed a handful of times. V gene TRBV20-1 combines with J gene TRBJ2-5; maybe TRBD1 (6 bases). The CDR3 extends over 14 amino acids. V shed 3 bases and J shed 5 bases, with 16 bases lying between them. Per the germline V gene, CDR1 is DFQATT and CDR2 is SNEGSKA (reference sequence). The CDR3 protein is CSARIRGGLETQYF. DNA for the CDR3: TGCAGTGCTAGGATCAGGGGTGGGTTGGAGACCCAGTACTTC.

This clonotype was picked up many times. CDR3 sequence (DNA): TGTGCCAGCAGCCCCCCTGGAGTCTACGAGCAGTACTTC. Its translation: CASSPPGVYEQYF. The chain employs TRBV25-1 and TRBJ2-7; D is unresolved. Trimming stripped 6 bases from V and 3 bases from J, with 12 bases between. The CDR3 consists of 13 residues. Germline V gene data show CDR1 as MGHDK and CDR2 as SYGVNS.

This clonotype was counted many times. This chain links TRBV12-3 or TRBV12-4 with TRBJ2-1; unclear D gene. V lost 3 bases, J lost 7 bases, and 1 base lay in between. CDR3 size: 10 residues. The CDR3 sequence is CASSFNEQFF. CDR3 sequence (DNA): TGTGCCAGCAGTTTTAATGAGCAGTTCTTC.

The chain combines TRBV7-9 with TRBJ1-2; no clear D gene. Deletions cut 0 bases from V and 4 bases from J, with 6 bases between. The CDR3 sequence is 13 residues long. The V gene's germline CDR1 is SEHNR and CDR2 FQNEAQ (reference sequence). In DNA form, the CDR3 reads TGTGCCAGCAGCTTAGCCAGTATCTATGGCTACACCTTC. It codes for CASSLASIYGYTF.

The J gene is TRBJ2-7, the V gene TRBV6-6; 7 bases are shared with TRBD1. Trimming at V came to 6 bases and at J to 0 bases, leaving 2 bases not matched to a gene. The CDR3 totals 13 residues. Germline-derived CDR1 and CDR2 are MNHNY and SVGAGI (reference sequence). CDR3 region: CASSRQGSYEQYV. Here the CDR3 DNA reads TGTGCCAGCAGCAGACAGGGCTCCTACGAGCAGTACGTC.

This clonotype was observed a few times. The chain links TRBV20-1 to TRBJ2-1, with 7 bases lining up with TRBD2. V shed 2 bases, J shed 0 bases, and the junction held 7 bases outside the gene matches. CDR1 is DFQATT and CDR2 is SNEGSKA in the germline V gene (reference sequence). The CDR3 sequence is 16 residues long. CDR3 protein: CSARLAVASSYNEQFF. DNA for the CDR3: TGCAGTGCTAGACTAGCGGTCGCAAGCTCCTACAATGAGCAGTTCTTC.

This rearrangement joins TRBV30 to TRBJ2-2; D remains ambiguous. The CDR3 is made up of 12 amino acids. Germline CDR1 reads GTSNPN; CDR2 reads SVGIG (reference sequence). Trimming removed 3 bases at V and 3 bases at J, with 5 bases between. CDR3 amino acids: CAWREYTGELFF. The DNA for the CDR3 is TGTGCCTGGAGGGAATACACCGGGGAGCTGTTTTTT.

This clonotype was found a few times. The CDR3: CASSRQGRPNNEQFF. CDR3 bases: TGTGCCAGCAGCAGACAGGGGCGGCCTAACAATGAGCAGTTCTTC. J is TRBJ2-1 and V is TRBV13; 8 nucleotides agree with TRBD1. This CDR3 is 15 amino acids long. Germline trimming cut 5 bases from V and 5 bases from J; bases unmatched to any gene: 8. The germline gives CDR1 PRHDT, CDR2 FYEKMQ (reference sequence).